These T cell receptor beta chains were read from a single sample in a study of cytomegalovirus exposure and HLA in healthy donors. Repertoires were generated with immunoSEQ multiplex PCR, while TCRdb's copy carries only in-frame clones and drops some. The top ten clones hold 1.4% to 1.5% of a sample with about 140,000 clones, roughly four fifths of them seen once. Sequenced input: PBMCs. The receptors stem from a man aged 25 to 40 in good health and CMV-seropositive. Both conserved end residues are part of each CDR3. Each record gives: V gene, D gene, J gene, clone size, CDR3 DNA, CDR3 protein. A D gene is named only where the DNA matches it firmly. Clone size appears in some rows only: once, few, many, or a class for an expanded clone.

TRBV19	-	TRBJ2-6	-	TGTGCCAGTAGTCGGACTATTTCTGGGGCCAACGTCCTGACTTTC	CASSRTISGANVLTF
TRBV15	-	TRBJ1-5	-	TGTGCCACCAGCGATCGAGACAGCCAGAGGCCCCAGCATTTT	CATSDRDSQRPQHF
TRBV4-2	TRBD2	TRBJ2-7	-	TGTGCCAGCAGCCAAGAGACTAGCGGGGGGCCTCAACTCGGGGCCGCGTACGAGCAGTACTTC	CASSQETSGGPQLGAAYEQYF
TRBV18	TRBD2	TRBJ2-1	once	TGTGCCAGCTCACCAGGAATAGGGACTAGCGGGAGAAATGAGCAGTTCTTC	CASSPGIGTSGRNEQFF
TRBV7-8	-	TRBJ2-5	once	TGTGCCAGCAGCTTAGTCGTGGCAGAGACCCAGTACTTC	CASSLVVAETQYF
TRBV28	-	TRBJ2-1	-	TGTGCCAGCAGTTCTACGCCCCTCAATGAGCAGTTCTTC	CASSSTPLNEQFF
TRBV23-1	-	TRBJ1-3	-	TGCGCCAGCAGTGGGGAGGTGGGTGGAAACACCATATATTTT	CASSGEVGGNTIYF
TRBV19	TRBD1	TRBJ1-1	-	TGTGCCAGTATATCCGGGACAGGGAGGTGGAACACTGAAGCTTTCTTT	CASISGTGRWNTEAFF
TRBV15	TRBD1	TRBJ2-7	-	TGTGCCACCAGCTCCGCCGGGACAGGCTACGAGCAGTACTTC	CATSSAGTGYEQYF
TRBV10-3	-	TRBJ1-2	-	TGTGCCATCAGTGGTTGGACAGAATGGGGCTACACCTTC	CAISGWTEWGYTF
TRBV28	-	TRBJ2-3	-	TGTGCCAGCAGTTTGGGCGTTAGCACAGATACGCAGTATTTT	CASSLGVSTDTQYF
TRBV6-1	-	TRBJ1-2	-	TGTGCCAGCAGTAGCCCGGGGGTCGGCGGCTACACCTTC	CASSSPGVGGYTF
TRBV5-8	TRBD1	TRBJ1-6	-	TGTGCCAGCAGCTCGGGGACAGGGGGTAATTCACCCCTCCACTTT	CASSSGTGGNSPLHF
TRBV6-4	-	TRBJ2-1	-	TGTGCCAGCAGTGTTCAGGGCGGAGGGTATCGCAATGAGCAGTTCTTC	CASSVQGGGYRNEQFF
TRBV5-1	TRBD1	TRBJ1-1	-	TGCGCCAGCAGCTTCGGACAGGGGAAAGGTATGAACACTGAAGCTTTCTTT	CASSFGQGKGMNTEAFF
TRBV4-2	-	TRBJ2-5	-	TGTGCCAGCAGCCAAGGAGGTCAGGAGACCCAGTACTTC	CASSQGGQETQYF
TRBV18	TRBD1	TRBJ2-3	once	TGTGCCAGCTCACCCCGACAGGGCGGGACAGATACGCAGTATTTT	CASSPRQGGTDTQYF
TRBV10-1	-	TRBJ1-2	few	TGCGCCCACACAGGGAACTATGGCTACACCTTC	CAHTGNYGYTF
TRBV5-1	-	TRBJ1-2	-	TGCGCCAGCAGGGAGATCTACAGGGACGGCGGCTACACCTTC	CASREIYRDGGYTF
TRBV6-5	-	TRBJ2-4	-	TGTGCCAGCAGTCGCGGGATCGGGCCAGGGAACATTCAGTACTTC	CASSRGIGPGNIQYF
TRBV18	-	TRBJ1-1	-	TGTGCCAGCTCAGTCACAGAGAACACTGAAGCTTTCTTT	CASSVTENTEAFF
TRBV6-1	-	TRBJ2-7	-	TGTGCCAGCAGTGAAGCGCTCACAGCCACCTACGAGCAGTACTTC	CASSEALTATYEQYF
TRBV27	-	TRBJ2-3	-	TGTGCCAGCAGCCCCGCGGCGGGCCGCACAGATACGCAGTATTTT	CASSPAAGRTDTQYF
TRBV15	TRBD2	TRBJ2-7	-	TGTGCCACCAGCAGCAGCGGGGTCCCTTCAGAGCAGTACTTC	CATSSSGVPSEQYF
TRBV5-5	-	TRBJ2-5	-	TGTGCCAGCAGCTCGAGGACAGCTCAAGAGACCCAGTACTTC	CASSSRTAQETQYF
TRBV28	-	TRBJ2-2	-	TGTGCCAGCAGTGTACCTAGCACCGGGGAGCTGTTTTTT	CASSVPSTGELFF